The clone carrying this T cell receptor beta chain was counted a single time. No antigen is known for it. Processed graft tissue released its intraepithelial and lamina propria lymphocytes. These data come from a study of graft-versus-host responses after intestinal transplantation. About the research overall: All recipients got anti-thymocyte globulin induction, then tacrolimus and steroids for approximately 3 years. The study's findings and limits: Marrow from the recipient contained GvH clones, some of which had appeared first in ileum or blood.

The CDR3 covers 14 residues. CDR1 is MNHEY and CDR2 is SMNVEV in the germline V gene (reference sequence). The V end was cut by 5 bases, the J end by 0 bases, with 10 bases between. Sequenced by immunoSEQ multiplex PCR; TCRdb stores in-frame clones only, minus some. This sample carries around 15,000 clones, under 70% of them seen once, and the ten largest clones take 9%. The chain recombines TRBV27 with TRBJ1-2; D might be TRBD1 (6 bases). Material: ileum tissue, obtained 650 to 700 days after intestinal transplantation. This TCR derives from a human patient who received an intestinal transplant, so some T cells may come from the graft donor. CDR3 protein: CASSLQGSNYGYTF. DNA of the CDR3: TGTGCCAGCAGTCTACAGGGATCTAACTATGGCTACACCTTC.